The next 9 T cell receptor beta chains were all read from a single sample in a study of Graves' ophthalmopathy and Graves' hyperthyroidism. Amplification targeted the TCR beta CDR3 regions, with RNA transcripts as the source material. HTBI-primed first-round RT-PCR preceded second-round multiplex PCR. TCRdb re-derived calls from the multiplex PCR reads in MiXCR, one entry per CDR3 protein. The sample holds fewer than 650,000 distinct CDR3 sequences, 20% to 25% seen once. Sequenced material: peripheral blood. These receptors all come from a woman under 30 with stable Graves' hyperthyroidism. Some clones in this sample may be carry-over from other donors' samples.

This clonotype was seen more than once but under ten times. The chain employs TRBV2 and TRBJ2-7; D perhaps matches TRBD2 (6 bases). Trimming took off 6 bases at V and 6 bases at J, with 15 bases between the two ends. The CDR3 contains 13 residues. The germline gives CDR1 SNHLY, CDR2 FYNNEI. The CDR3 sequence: CASRAGGLGEQYF. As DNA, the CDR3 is TGTGCCAGCAGAGCCGGGGGACTCGGCGAGCAGTACTTC.

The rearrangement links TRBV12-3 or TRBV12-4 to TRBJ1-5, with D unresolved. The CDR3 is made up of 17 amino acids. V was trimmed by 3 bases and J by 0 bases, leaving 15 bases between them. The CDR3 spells CASSLGFREISNQPQHF. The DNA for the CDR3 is TGTGCCAGCAGTTTGGGGTTCCGGGAGATTAGCAATCAGCCCCAGCATTTT.

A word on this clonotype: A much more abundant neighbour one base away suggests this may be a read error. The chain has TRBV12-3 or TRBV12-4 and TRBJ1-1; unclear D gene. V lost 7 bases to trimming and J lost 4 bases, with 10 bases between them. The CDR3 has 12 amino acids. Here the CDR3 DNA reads TGTGCCAGCAACCAACGGGGCACTGAAGCTTTCTTT. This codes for CASNQRGTEAFF.

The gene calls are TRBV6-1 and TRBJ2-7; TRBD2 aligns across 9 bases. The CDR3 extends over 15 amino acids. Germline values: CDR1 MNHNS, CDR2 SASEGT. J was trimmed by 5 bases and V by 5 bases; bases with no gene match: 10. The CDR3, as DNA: TGTGCCAGCAGTACCCCCGGGACTAGCTTCGACGAGCAGTACTTC. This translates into CASSTPGTSFDEQYF.

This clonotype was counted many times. This CDR3 is CASIPLAGGPYEQYF. CDR3 nucleotide sequence: TGTGCCAGCATTCCCCTAGCGGGAGGGCCCTACGAGCAGTACTTC. The chain has TRBV27 and TRBJ2-7; 12 bases are shared with TRBD2. Germline CDR1 reads MNHEY; CDR2 reads SMNVEV (reference sequence). With V trimmed by 7 bases and J by 2 bases, 6 bases remained unmatched. CDR3 length equals 15 residues.

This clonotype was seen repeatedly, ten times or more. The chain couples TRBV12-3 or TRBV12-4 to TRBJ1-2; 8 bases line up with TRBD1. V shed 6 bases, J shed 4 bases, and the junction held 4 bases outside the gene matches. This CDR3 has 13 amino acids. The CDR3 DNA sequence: TGTGCCAGCAGCTGGGACAGGACCTATGGCTACACCTTC. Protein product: CASSWDRTYGYTF.

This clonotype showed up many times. The CDR3 here is CASKGVGYEQYF. The CDR3 nucleotides are TGTGCCAGCAAAGGTGTTGGGTACGAGCAGTACTTC. This chain links TRBV27 with TRBJ2-7; D ambiguous. V dropped 7 bases and J dropped 4 bases, with 11 bases sitting between them. Germline lookup yields CDR1 MNHEY and CDR2 SMNVEV (reference sequence). The CDR3 runs 12 residues.

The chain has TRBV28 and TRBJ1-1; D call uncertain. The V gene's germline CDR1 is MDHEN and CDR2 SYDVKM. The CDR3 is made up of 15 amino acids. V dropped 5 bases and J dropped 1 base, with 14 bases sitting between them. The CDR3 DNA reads TGTGCCAGCAGTCCCCCCGGCAAACCGAACACTGAAGCTTTCTTT. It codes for CASSPPGKPNTEAFF.

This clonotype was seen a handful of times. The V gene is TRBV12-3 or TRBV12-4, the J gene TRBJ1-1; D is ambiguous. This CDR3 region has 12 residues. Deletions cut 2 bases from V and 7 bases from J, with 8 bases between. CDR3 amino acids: CASSLTSVEAFF. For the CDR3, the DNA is TGTGCCAGCAGTTTAACCTCAGTTGAAGCTTTCTTT.